This T cell receptor (beta chain) was documented in a study of cytomegalovirus exposure and HLA in healthy donors. Study results and caveats: Most CMV-associated TCR beta chains appeared HLA-restricted in a later analysis. A later analysis appeared to link common viral pathogens to several of the most significant clusters. Later, TCR association rates were found to vary by HLA locus, highest for DRB1 and lowest for HLA-C.

PCR amplification relied on 60 Vbeta primers (plus 13 Jbeta primers). This table comes from immunoSEQ multiplex PCR, and its TCRdb copy is limited to in-frame clones, with some not included. The sample gives approximately 140,000 clones, more than 60% of which show up once; about 1.6% is in the top ten. The CDR3 is 16 residues long. J was trimmed by 2 bases and V by 2 bases; bases with no gene match: 2. The germline gives CDR1 KGHSH, CDR2 LQKENI. In its sample, this clone was seen a few times. What it binds is not known. Sequencing was performed on PBMCs. The TCR comes from a female donor in good health and CMV-seronegative. V usage is TRBV18 and J usage is TRBJ1-6; 8 bases agree with TRBD1. The CDR3 loop is CASSPEQGAYNSPLHF. The CDR3 DNA reads TGTGCCAGCTCACCAGAACAGGGGGCCTATAATTCACCCCTCCACTTT.